What follows is one T cell receptor beta chain and its context. Its antigen remains unknown. The germline CDR1 and CDR2 sequences are LNHDA and SQIVND (reference sequence). The CDR3 has 12 amino acids. V gave up 3 bases and J gave up 6 bases, with 7 bases separating them. The entry originates in a study of tumor-infiltrating lymphocytes in primary liver carcinoma. About the research overall: Resecting the tumor surgically was how the patients' primary liver carcinoma was treated. Findings and caveats of the study: Tumor-adjacent and tumor-blood pairs displayed less overlap than did pairs of tumor regions. The top-250-clone fraction was significantly higher in tumors than in blood (p = 0.039).

The input was around 530 ng total RNA; TCR beta cDNA was made from it with a constant-region primer. Three nested multiplex PCR rounds of slightly modified ARM-PCR generated TCR beta libraries. Use of TRBV1-TRBV30 forward primers with a C-beta reverse primer characterized the first two PCR rounds, which lasted around 10 cycles each. TCRdb processed the multiplex PCR reads anew with MiXCR; each CDR3 protein has one entry. The sample shows approximately 300,000 distinct CDR3 sequences, more than 55% of them seen only once. For blood RNA, unsorted whole blood served as the source, and germline DNA was extracted too. At sampling, these chronic HBV carriers had received no treatment.

The genes are TRBV19 and TRBJ2-3; weak D call: TRBD2 (5 bases). The sequencing input was peripheral blood. The TCR sequence derives from a man in his forties or fifties with primary liver carcinoma and hepatitis B virus infection. CDR3 bases: TGTGCCAGTAGTATCCGGGATGATACGCAGTATTTT. Translation: CASSIRDDTQYF.